A selection of T cell receptor beta chains follows, all from one sample in a study of T-cell reconstitution after alpha-beta-depleted transplantation in children. TCRdb itself ran the PCR reads through MiXCR, one entry per CDR3 protein. Of hundreds of thousands of distinct CDR3 sequences in the sample, 10% to 15% were seen once. Sequencing was performed on PBMCs, mostly from graft donor cells, taken 360 days after TCRalphabeta/CD19-depleted stem cell transplant. The receptors were gathered from a male patient between 10 and 17 years old who had a stem cell transplant for acute myeloid leukemia, so the T cells may come from the graft donor. Each CDR3 is given with its conserved first and last residue. The order of the fields is V gene, J gene, CDR3 length, D gene, clone size, CDR3 DNA, CDR3 protein. A D gene is named only where the DNA matches it firmly. Clone size is given for some rows only: seen once, a few or many times, or a class if the clone is expanded.

V gene: TRBV6-5
J gene: TRBJ2-2
CDR3 length: 17
D gene: NA
clone size: few
CDR3 DNA: TGTGCCAGCAGTTACTCAGCTAGCGCTGCGAACACCGGGGAGCTGTTTTTT
CDR3 protein: CASSYSASAANTGELFF

V gene: TRBV28
J gene: TRBJ2-1
CDR3 length: 16
D gene: TRBD2
clone size: few
CDR3 DNA: TGTGCCAGCAGTTTGGGAGCGGGAGCCCCAGGGAATGAGCAGTTCTTC
CDR3 protein: CASSLGAGAPGNEQFF

V gene: TRBV4-2
J gene: TRBJ1-5
CDR3 length: 17
D gene: TRBD1
clone size: NA
CDR3 DNA: TGTGCCAGCAGCCCAGGTGTGGGACAGGGTACGAATCAGCCCCAGCATTTT
CDR3 protein: CASSPGVGQGTNQPQHF

V gene: TRBV29-1
J gene: TRBJ2-3
CDR3 length: 15
D gene: TRBD2
clone size: few
CDR3 DNA: TGCAGCGTTGCAAGGTCTAGCGGGAGGACAGATACGCAGTATTTT
CDR3 protein: CSVARSSGRTDTQYF

V gene: TRBV11-3
J gene: TRBJ2-1
CDR3 length: 16
D gene: TRBD2
clone size: few
CDR3 DNA: TGTGCCAGCAGCGCCCGGACTAGCCCTTATTACAATGAGCAGTTCTTC
CDR3 protein: CASSARTSPYYNEQFF

V gene: TRBV20-1
J gene: TRBJ1-1
CDR3 length: 13
D gene: NA
clone size: many
CDR3 DNA: TGCAGTGCTAGAGCTAATAGGTGGGGGTATGCTTTCTTT
CDR3 protein: CSARANRWGYAFF

V gene: TRBV3-1
J gene: TRBJ2-7
CDR3 length: 17
D gene: TRBD2
clone size: NA
CDR3 DNA: TGTGCCACCAGCCAAGAGTTCCTAGCGGGATATTCCTACGAGCAGTACTTC
CDR3 protein: CATSQEFLAGYSYEQYF

V gene: TRBV20-1
J gene: TRBJ2-3
CDR3 length: 16
D gene: TRBD1
clone size: few
CDR3 DNA: TGCAGTGCTAGAGGCCTTAGGGGGCGGGCCACAGATACGCAGTATTTT
CDR3 protein: CSARGLRGRATDTQYF

V gene: TRBV7-3
J gene: TRBJ2-3
CDR3 length: 18
D gene: TRBD2
clone size: NA
CDR3 DNA: TGTGCCAGCAGCTTAACGAAGCTAGCGGGAGGGCCAACGGATACGCAGTATTTT
CDR3 protein: CASSLTKLAGGPTDTQYF

V gene: TRBV4-3
J gene: TRBJ2-1
CDR3 length: 16
D gene: TRBD2
clone size: few
CDR3 DNA: TGCGCCAGCAGCCAGTATCGGCTAGCGGGTAAGAGTGAGCAGTTCTTC
CDR3 protein: CASSQYRLAGKSEQFF

V gene: TRBV5-1
J gene: TRBJ1-4
CDR3 length: 14
D gene: NA
clone size: NA
CDR3 DNA: TGCGCCAGCAGCTTGGAGCCTGTCCCTGAAAAACTGTTTTTT
CDR3 protein: CASSLEPVPEKLFF

V gene: TRBV19
J gene: TRBJ2-1
CDR3 length: 15
D gene: TRBD2
clone size: NA
CDR3 DNA: TGTGCCAGTAGTCCGTGGACTAGCGGGAGATACGAGCAGTTCTTC
CDR3 protein: CASSPWTSGRYEQFF

V gene: TRBV20-1
J gene: TRBJ2-7
CDR3 length: 14
D gene: TRBD1
clone size: NA
CDR3 DNA: TGCAGTTATATAGCCGGGACAGGGAAAAACGAGCAGTACTTC
CDR3 protein: CSYIAGTGKNEQYF

V gene: TRBV27
J gene: TRBJ2-7
CDR3 length: 11
D gene: TRBD2
clone size: few
CDR3 DNA: TGTGCCAGCGGGAGGGCTCTCGAGCAGTACTTC
CDR3 protein: CASGRALEQYF

V gene: TRBV5-1
J gene: TRBJ2-5
CDR3 length: 15
D gene: NA
clone size: NA
CDR3 DNA: TGCGCCAGCAGCTCCTACGCGGGAAGAGAGGAGACCCAGTACTTC
CDR3 protein: CASSSYAGREETQYF

V gene: TRBV20-1
J gene: TRBJ2-6
CDR3 length: 16
D gene: NA
clone size: few
CDR3 DNA: TGCAGTGCTAGAGGGCACTGGCGCTCTGGGGCCAACGTCCTGACTTTC
CDR3 protein: CSARGHWRSGANVLTF

V gene: TRBV29-1
J gene: TRBJ1-2
CDR3 length: 15
D gene: NA
clone size: NA
CDR3 DNA: TGCAGCGTTGTAAACGCGGGCAGGGGCAACTATGGCTACACCTTC
CDR3 protein: CSVVNAGRGNYGYTF

V gene: TRBV4-3
J gene: TRBJ2-7
CDR3 length: 15
D gene: TRBD1
clone size: NA
CDR3 DNA: TGCGCCAGCAGCTTACGACAGGGCATCAACTACGAGCAGTACTTC
CDR3 protein: CASSLRQGINYEQYF

V gene: TRBV7-8
J gene: TRBJ1-1
CDR3 length: 11
D gene: NA
clone size: NA
CDR3 DNA: TGTGCCAGCACCAAAAACACTGAAGCTTTCTTT
CDR3 protein: CASTKNTEAFF

V gene: TRBV7-2
J gene: TRBJ2-1
CDR3 length: 15
D gene: NA
clone size: many
CDR3 DNA: TGTGCCAGCAGCTCTGGACAGAGCTCCTACAATGAGCAGTTCTTC
CDR3 protein: CASSSGQSSYNEQFF

V gene: TRBV20-1
J gene: TRBJ1-1
CDR3 length: 16
D gene: TRBD1
clone size: few
CDR3 DNA: TGCAGTGCGCCTCCAATGGACAGGCCTACGAACACTGAAGCTTTCTTT
CDR3 protein: CSAPPMDRPTNTEAFF

V gene: TRBV12-3/TRBV12-4
J gene: TRBJ2-7
CDR3 length: 14
D gene: TRBD1
clone size: many
CDR3 DNA: TGTGCCAGCAGTTCTAGACAGGGGGCCTACGAGCAGTACTTC
CDR3 protein: CASSSRQGAYEQYF

V gene: TRBV29-1
J gene: TRBJ2-1
CDR3 length: 14
D gene: TRBD1
clone size: NA
CDR3 DNA: TGCAGCGTCCGAGGACAGGGCTTCTACAATGAGCAGTTCTTC
CDR3 protein: CSVRGQGFYNEQFF

V gene: TRBV9
J gene: TRBJ2-7
CDR3 length: 14
D gene: TRBD2
clone size: NA
CDR3 DNA: TGTGCCAGCAGCGTAGGGCTAGCGGGATGGGAGCAGTACTTC
CDR3 protein: CASSVGLAGWEQYF

V gene: TRBV18
J gene: TRBJ2-7
CDR3 length: 14
D gene: TRBD1
clone size: medium-sized
CDR3 DNA: TGTGCCAGCTCACCACTACAGGGGATCTACGAGCAGTACTTC
CDR3 protein: CASSPLQGIYEQYF

V gene: TRBV5-1
J gene: TRBJ2-2
CDR3 length: 16
D gene: NA
clone size: NA
CDR3 DNA: TGCGCCAGCAGCTTGGTGGCCGGGATGAACACCGGGGAGCTGTTTTTT
CDR3 protein: CASSLVAGMNTGELFF

V gene: TRBV21-1
J gene: TRBJ2-7
CDR3 length: 13
D gene: NA
clone size: many
CDR3 DNA: TGTGCCAGCAGCACAAGTCAGGTCTACGAGCAGTACTTC
CDR3 protein: CASSTSQVYEQYF

V gene: TRBV6-1
J gene: TRBJ2-7
CDR3 length: 14
D gene: TRBD2
clone size: few
CDR3 DNA: TGTGCCAGCAGGCAGCGGGGGTTAACCTACGAGCAGTACTTC
CDR3 protein: CASRQRGLTYEQYF

V gene: TRBV7-2
J gene: TRBJ2-2
CDR3 length: 18
D gene: TRBD2
clone size: many
CDR3 DNA: TGTGCCAGCAGCTTTCTTCTAGCGGGAGCAGCGAACACCGGGGAGCTGTTTTTT
CDR3 protein: CASSFLLAGAANTGELFF

V gene: TRBV9
J gene: TRBJ2-5
CDR3 length: 14
D gene: NA
clone size: few
CDR3 DNA: TGTGCCAGCAGCGAACGGCTCAAGAGAGAGACCCAGTACTTC
CDR3 protein: CASSERLKRETQYF

V gene: TRBV11-3
J gene: TRBJ2-1
CDR3 length: 17
D gene: NA
clone size: once
CDR3 DNA: TGTGCCAGCAGCTTTAGCAGTGCAGGGTTGCCCTACAATGAGCAGTTCTTC
CDR3 protein: CASSFSSAGLPYNEQFF

V gene: TRBV27
J gene: TRBJ2-7
CDR3 length: 14
D gene: NA
clone size: many
CDR3 DNA: TGTGCCAGCAGTTTAGGGGTCTTCTCGGGGGAGCAGTACTTC
CDR3 protein: CASSLGVFSGEQYF

V gene: TRBV7-3
J gene: TRBJ2-1
CDR3 length: 14
D gene: NA
clone size: few
CDR3 DNA: TGTGCCAGCAGCTCGACCGGGACAAACAATGAGCAGTTCTTC
CDR3 protein: CASSSTGTNNEQFF

V gene: TRBV10-3
J gene: TRBJ2-2
CDR3 length: 15
D gene: TRBD1
clone size: few
CDR3 DNA: TGTGCCTCGACCACCGACAGGGGGTCCCCCCGGGAGCTGTTTTTT
CDR3 protein: CASTTDRGSPRELFF

V gene: TRBV6-2/TRBV6-3
J gene: TRBJ2-2
CDR3 length: 15
D gene: TRBD1
clone size: NA
CDR3 DNA: TGTGCCAGCAGACTAGACAGGGGGAGGACCGGGGAGCTGTTTTTT
CDR3 protein: CASRLDRGRTGELFF

V gene: TRBV5-8
J gene: TRBJ2-7
CDR3 length: 15
D gene: NA
clone size: NA
CDR3 DNA: TGTGCCAGCAGCTCCGGAGGGCTGACGTCCTACGAGCAGTACTTC
CDR3 protein: CASSSGGLTSYEQYF

V gene: TRBV7-9
J gene: TRBJ1-1
CDR3 length: 17
D gene: TRBD1
clone size: NA
CDR3 DNA: TGTGCCAGCAGCGGGGATAAGCCCGGGACAGTGAACACTGAAGCTTTCTTT
CDR3 protein: CASSGDKPGTVNTEAFF

V gene: TRBV5-1
J gene: TRBJ2-3
CDR3 length: 12
D gene: NA
clone size: many
CDR3 DNA: TGCGCCAGCAGCCTGGACCTGGAGGCGCAGTATTTT
CDR3 protein: CASSLDLEAQYF

V gene: TRBV15
J gene: TRBJ2-3
CDR3 length: 15
D gene: NA
clone size: many
CDR3 DNA: TGTGCCACCTCCCTAGCGACTACTAGCACAGATACGCAGTATTTT
CDR3 protein: CATSLATTSTDTQYF

V gene: TRBV7-3
J gene: TRBJ2-3
CDR3 length: 18
D gene: NA
clone size: few
CDR3 DNA: TGTGCCAGCAGCCAACGTAGCCTGGCGGCTAGCAACACAGATACGCAGTATTTT
CDR3 protein: CASSQRSLAASNTDTQYF

V gene: TRBV20-1
J gene: TRBJ2-5
CDR3 length: 14
D gene: NA
clone size: NA
CDR3 DNA: TGCAGTGCTAGCGTCAGAGGGGACCAAGAGACCCAGTACTTC
CDR3 protein: CSASVRGDQETQYF

V gene: TRBV6-2/TRBV6-3
J gene: TRBJ2-7
CDR3 length: 11
D gene: NA
clone size: many
CDR3 DNA: TGTGCCAGCAGTTTCCAGGGGGAGCAGTACTTC
CDR3 protein: CASSFQGEQYF